The sequence of this TCR beta chain was determined in a study of cytotoxic CD8 clonotypes in ibrutinib-treated CLL. Sequencing was performed with immunoSEQ multiplex PCR; in TCRdb, only in-frame clones are kept and a portion is missing. The sample includes more than 75,000 clones, around 77% of them seen just once. This CDR3 is 15 amino acids long. Germline CDR1 MGHDK, CDR2 SYGVNS. Trimming cost V 4 bases and J 2 bases; bases outside gene matches: 6. The V call is TRBV25-1, the J call TRBJ1-2, with TRBD1 matching over 8 bases. This specimen was PBMCs, taken after 24 months of ibrutinib treatment. The TCR was taken from a human donor with chronic lymphocytic leukemia. CDR3 DNA: TGTGCCAGCAGTGGCCCCAGGGGGCCCAACTATGGCTACACCTTC. It specifies CASSGPRGPNYGYTF.